This is a list of T cell receptor beta chains from one sample in a study of Ad26.COV2.S vaccination and SARS-CoV-2 variants. Clones were sequenced by immunoSEQ multiplex PCR, and TCRdb holds only the in-frame ones, with some missing. Of hundreds of thousands of clones listed, roughly nine tenths are singletons. The specimen comprised peripheral blood, sampled in a trial of Ad26.COV2.S vaccine versus placebo. The receptor source for this set is a person between 18 and 59 years old who received the Ad26.COV2.S COVID-19 vaccine or a placebo. The CDR3 runs from the conserved cysteine through the conserved F or W. Fields, in order: J gene, V gene, D gene, clone size, CDR3 DNA, CDR3 protein. The D gene is left open where the match is weak. Expanded clones are given a class, and other clones once, few, many or no size at all.

TRBJ2-1	TRBV7-3	.	.	TGTGCCAGCAGCTGGACGGATAGCTCCTACAATGAGCAGTTCTTC	CASSWTDSSYNEQFF
TRBJ2-1	TRBV24-1	.	.	TGTGCCACCAGTGATTTCGGGGCTGGGGGTGAGGGTGAGCAGTTCTTC	CATSDFGAGGEGEQFF
TRBJ2-7	TRBV28	.	.	TGTGCCAGCAGTTTCATCTTCGAGCAGTACTTC	CASSFIFEQYF
TRBJ2-2	TRBV6-1	TRBD2	.	TGTGCCAGCAGTGAACAGGGACTAGCGAACACCGGGGAGCTGTTTTTT	CASSEQGLANTGELFF
TRBJ2-3	TRBV19	.	.	TGTGCCAGTAGTACCAGGAAACGGGTGGGAGATACGCAGTATTTT	CASSTRKRVGDTQYF
TRBJ1-2	TRBV5-1	TRBD1	.	TGCGCCAGCCGGACAGGCCGGGATGGCTACACCTTC	CASRTGRDGYTF
TRBJ1-5	TRBV6-6	.	.	TGTGCCAGCAGGAGACAGTCGAGCAATCAGCCCCAGCATTTT	CASRRQSSNQPQHF
TRBJ1-2	TRBV11-2	.	.	TGTGCCAGCAGCTTAGATCGCGTGGCTGGCTACACCTTC	CASSLDRVAGYTF
TRBJ1-1	TRBV9	TRBD1	.	TGTGCCAGCAGCAAGGGACAGGGTAACACTGAAGCTTTCTTT	CASSKGQGNTEAFF
TRBJ2-3	TRBV7-9	.	.	TGTGCCAGCAGCACTACAGGAGATACGCAGTATTTT	CASSTTGDTQYF
TRBJ2-1	TRBV9	TRBD2	.	TGTGCCAGCAGTTCGGATGAAATTAGCGGGAGAGGATTGGATGAGCAGTTCTTC	CASSSDEISGRGLDEQFF
TRBJ2-1	TRBV7-9	TRBD2	.	TGTGCCAGCAGCCTAGCGCAGCGGGAGTACAATGAGCAGTTCTTC	CASSLAQREYNEQFF
TRBJ2-7	TRBV2	TRBD2	.	TGTGCCAGCAGCGCGGGACTAGCGGGAGGATCCTACGAGCAGTACTTC	CASSAGLAGGSYEQYF
TRBJ2-2	TRBV7-2	TRBD1	.	TGTGCCAGCAGCTTCAGGGGGCCTTCGAACACCGGGGAGCTGTTTTTT	CASSFRGPSNTGELFF
TRBJ1-2	TRBV2	.	.	TGTGCCAGCAGTGAAGTAGGGTGGGGTGGCTACACCTTC	CASSEVGWGGYTF
TRBJ2-2	TRBV5-1	.	.	TGCGCCACCACCGGAGGGCAAGACACCGGGGAGCTGTTTTTT	CATTGGQDTGELFF
TRBJ1-1	TRBV7-2	.	.	TGTGCCAGCAGCCCGCAAGTCAGGGTCCGAACTGAAGCTTTCTTT	CASSPQVRVRTEAFF
TRBJ1-5	TRBV6-7	TRBD1	.	TGTGCCAGCAGTTACTGGCAGGGGGGGGATCAGCCCCAGCATTTT	CASSYWQGGDQPQHF
TRBJ1-4	TRBV9	.	.	TGTGCCAGCAGCGCTCAAACTAATGAAAAACTGTTTTTT	CASSAQTNEKLFF
TRBJ2-1	TRBV10-3	TRBD2	.	TGTGCCATCACCGAGGGTAGCGGGAGTGCTCCTGAGCAGTTCTTC	CAITEGSGSAPEQFF
TRBJ2-4	TRBV2	TRBD1	.	TGTGCCGGACAACAGGGGAAAAACATTCAGTACTTC	CAGQQGKNIQYF
TRBJ1-2	TRBV5-1	.	.	TGCGCCAGCAGCTTGGGCCCCGCGGACGGCTACACCTTC	CASSLGPADGYTF
TRBJ1-6	TRBV7-3	.	few	TGTGCCAGCAGCTTATCATCATATTCACCCCTCCACTTT	CASSLSSYSPLHF
TRBJ2-5	TRBV5-4	TRBD2	.	TGTGCCAGCAGCTTGACAATAGCGGGGGAAAAAGAGACCCAGTACTTC	CASSLTIAGEKETQYF
TRBJ2-3	TRBV20-1	.	once	TGCAGTGCTAGTCAAGGAATGGATACGCAGTATTTT	CSASQGMDTQYF
TRBJ2-5	TRBV27	.	.	TGTGCCAGCAGATCCACGCCGGGGACCCAGTACTTC	CASRSTPGTQYF
TRBJ1-1	TRBV4-1	.	.	TGCGCCAGCAGCCAAGAGGGCGCCGCGAGGCCTTTCTTT	CASSQEGAARPFF
TRBJ2-2	TRBV5-6	.	.	TGTGCCAGCAGCTTGGCAGGGGCGAACACCGGGGAGCTGTTTTTT	CASSLAGANTGELFF
TRBJ1-5	TRBV6-2/TRBV6-3	.	.	TGTGCCAGCAGTTCCACAGGGAGCCAGCCCCAGCATTTT	CASSSTGSQPQHF
TRBJ1-6	TRBV5-5	.	once	TGTGCCAGCAGCTTGGGATCGGGCAGGGGAGATTCACCCCTCCACTTT	CASSLGSGRGDSPLHF
TRBJ2-3	TRBV5-1	TRBD2	.	TGCGCCAGCAGCTTAGGGACTAGCGGGAGGTCAGAAGATACGCAGTATTTT	CASSLGTSGRSEDTQYF
TRBJ2-5	TRBV27	TRBD2	.	TGTGCCAGCAGTTTACTCGGTAGCGGGATCGGAGAGACCCAGTACTTC	CASSLLGSGIGETQYF
TRBJ1-2	TRBV7-6	.	.	TGTGCCAGCAGCCGTACAGGAGGGGACTATGGCTACACCTTC	CASSRTGGDYGYTF
TRBJ1-2	TRBV5-5	.	.	TGTGCCAGCAGCTTGGTTACCTATGGCTACACCTTC	CASSLVTYGYTF
TRBJ1-6	TRBV5-1	TRBD1	.	TGCGCCAGCAGCAACGGACAGGGGAGCTCACCCCTCCACTTT	CASSNGQGSSPLHF
TRBJ2-1	TRBV18	.	.	TGTGCCAGCTCACCCAGCATTACCTACAATGAGCAGTTCTTC	CASSPSITYNEQFF
TRBJ2-1	TRBV11-1	.	.	TGTGCCAGCAGCTTCCGCCTGGCTGCCAATGAGCAGTTCTTC	CASSFRLAANEQFF
TRBJ1-1	TRBV5-1	.	.	TGCGCCAGCCTGGCGGGGCATGGTAGTACTGAAGCTTTCTTT	CASLAGHGSTEAFF
TRBJ2-6	TRBV19	.	.	TGTGCCAGTACTTTCGGCCCATCAACCCCACTCTCTGGGGCCAACGTCCTGACTTTC	CASTFGPSTPLSGANVLTF
TRBJ2-1	TRBV11-3	.	.	TGTGCCAGCAGCTTAGTTCAGACACAAATACACGAGCAGTTCTTC	CASSLVQTQIHEQFF
TRBJ1-3	TRBV5-4	.	.	TGTGCCAGCAGCTTGGGCGGGGGCCCACTCTCTGGAAACACCATATATTTT	CASSLGGGPLSGNTIYF
TRBJ1-1	TRBV7-8	.	.	TGTGCCACTGGGGGGACGGGGCGTTACACTGAAGCTTTCTTT	CATGGTGRYTEAFF
TRBJ2-7	TRBV4-3	.	.	TGCGCCAGCAGCCAAGATGTGGGACTATGGGACCCCGGACAGTCCTGCGAGCAGTACTTC	CASSQDVGLWDPGQSCEQYF
TRBJ2-2	TRBV15	TRBD1	.	TGTGCCACCAGCAGAGATCTGGCACCGGGACAGGGGCGGACCGGGGAGCTGTTTTTT	CATSRDLAPGQGRTGELFF
TRBJ1-2	TRBV20-1	TRBD1	.	TGCAGTGCTCGTGCATCGGACAGGGTCGGTGGCTACACCTTC	CSARASDRVGGYTF
TRBJ2-7	TRBV7-3	TRBD2	.	TGTGCCAGCAGCTATAGCGGGGAGAACTCCTACGAGCAGTACTTC	CASSYSGENSYEQYF